Here is one T cell receptor beta chain with its context. The data are from a study of T cells in Graves' hyperthyroidism and ophthalmopathy. Germline lookup yields CDR1 DFQATT and CDR2 SNEGSKA (reference sequence). The CDR3 is made up of 12 amino acids. The CDR3 regions of TCR beta were amplified from RNA transcripts. TCR CDR3 regions were first amplified by RT-PCR with HTBI primers. TCRdb itself ran the multiplex PCR reads through MiXCR, one entry per CDR3 protein. Counted here are about 560,000 distinct CDR3 sequences, roughly 17% occurring once; the ten biggest clones make up around a sixth. This sequence joins TRBV20-1 and TRBJ1-5; unclear D gene. Sequencing input: blood. This sequence was found in a young woman with Graves' hyperthyroidism. The CDR3 sequence is CSSGRHERPQHF. CDR3 bases: TGCAGCTCCGGACGGCATGAAAGGCCCCAGCATTTT.